This entry concerns a single T cell receptor beta chain. Its antigen has not been determined. No much larger clone exists at a distance of one base, and base qualities are not known. Graves' hyperthyroidism was defined as stable when no progression to ophthalmopathy occurred over 18 months of follow-up. Hyperthyroidism patients were newly diagnosed, had a disease duration of under 2 months, and were aged 18 to 65 years. Any patient with an uncontrolled infection, another autoimmune disease, pregnancy or lactation was excluded. Diagnoses were based on clinical symptoms, serum thyroxine and TRAb, thyroid ultrasound and orbital computed tomography. Ficoll-Paque density gradient centrifugation was used to isolate PBMCs from about 10 ml of fresh peripheral blood. Total RNA was extracted with Trizol reagent, and quality was checked on an Agilent 2100 Bioanalyzer. These data are taken from a study of T cells in Graves' hyperthyroidism and ophthalmopathy (dated by TCRdb to 2018 to 2020). Regarding the research as a whole: Peripheral blood samples were taken at the time of initial diagnosis, prior to any treatment. A discovery cohort of approximately 100 patients, about 40 with Graves' ophthalmopathy and 55 to 60 with stable Graves' hyperthyroidism, was used to find distinguishing TCR V-J signatures. Prospective prediction of ophthalmopathy was tested in an independent validation cohort consisting of 18 hyperthyroidism patients and over 15 patients who later progressed to ophthalmopathy. For training and testing, the 100 or so patients in the discovery cohort were randomly divided in a 7:3 ratio. In addition, the study compared T-cell repertoires in thyroid tissue and in blood from about 6 Graves' hyperthyroidism patients. Once sampling was done, hyperthyroidism patients were given methimazole at a starting dose of 30 mg daily, whereas ophthalmopathy patients were given high-dose intravenous methylprednisolone. TCR Vbeta CDR3 sequencing of 140 or so peripheral blood samples (roughly 41 ophthalmopathy, under 80 hyperthyroidism and approximately 17 progressor patients) is reported in the paper. Findings and caveats that apply to the study as a whole: In validation, the model predicted progression to ophthalmopathy with just under 71% sensitivity and about 72% specificity, a median of 6.5 months before onset. Sample size was not statistically predetermined, and investigators were not blinded to group allocation. Blood samples also contained most of the expanded thyroid clonotypes (frequency above 0.001), which suggests that blood repertoires may reflect thyroid immune responses. Ophthalmopathy was separated from stable hyperthyroidism by a 13 V-J signature model, with 85% to 90% sensitivity and just over 81% specificity obtained in cross-validation and 80%/75% obtained in testing.

The TCR beta CDR3 regions were amplified from the RNA transcripts. A first-round RT-PCR of the TCR CDR3 used the HTBI primer set with the Qiagen OneStep RT-PCR kit. The libraries were constructed in a second round of multiplex PCR and then size-selected and purified. Paired-end sequencing of the libraries was performed with 100 bp reads on an Illumina HiSeq2000. Per the authors' processing: SOAPnuke was used to process the raw data, removing reads that contained adapters or uncalled bases, had a mean Phred below 15, or lacked an exact match to the constant primer or identifier. COPE v1.2.5 was used to merge high-quality paired reads, and clonotypes were defined as unique nucleotide sequences. MiTCR v1.1 was used to align clonotypes to the IMGT TRBV, TRBD and TRBJ reference segments. The analysis included only V-J combinations with a frequency above 0.0001, which together covered roughly 99% of the repertoires. The TCS score was defined as F50 (clonal expansion) divided by E x V (chaos), with BLOSUM62-based TCRdist calculated between CDR3 peptides within each V-J. Welch's t-statistics and random forest reduced fewer than 600 V-J features to fewer than 15, which were used in a naive Bayes classifier (R e1071). The similarity between thyroid and blood repertoires was quantified using the Morisita-Horn index. TCRdb handled the public reads itself, with Q25 trimming in fastp and clone calling in MiXCR, and kept productive beta chains. Each entry merges the rows of one CDR3 protein and shows their most common DNA and genes. The V and J calls here are based on TCRdb, not the publication. The sample table shows roughly 840,000 distinct CDR3 sequences, and around 39% are seen once. The leading ten clones occupy over 8% of the sample.

The CDR1 and CDR2 encoded by the germline V gene are SNHLY and FYNNEI. Between the V and J ends, shortened by 2 bases and 2 bases respectively, the junction contains 6 bases. The CDR3 covers 13 residues, taking in both the cysteine and the phenylalanine. This entry keeps only the CDR3 DNA: 39 bases, framed from base 1. The sequence links TRBV2 to TRBJ1-2; the D gene is possibly TRBD1, with 5 bases matching. Source material: blood. The TCR comes from a man younger than 35 with Graves' hyperthyroidism. The DNA sequence follows: TGTGCCAGCAGTGAACCAGGGAACTATGGCTACACCTTC. This sequence encodes CASSEPGNYGYTF. The reference TRBV2 and TRBJ1-2 proteins fill in what lies around the CDR3, so the full variable domain reads EPEVTQTPSHQVTQMGQEVILRCVPISNHLYFYWYRQILGQKVEFLVSFYNNEISEKSEIFDDQFSVERPDGSNFTLKIRSTKLEDSAMYFCASSEPGNYGYTFGSGTRLTVV.